This T cell receptor beta chain was profiled in a study of cytomegalovirus exposure and HLA in healthy donors. Comments on this clone: Its target is not known.

As for the donors, each was a healthy bone marrow donor. CDR1 is SGHTS and CDR2 is YDEGEE in the germline V gene. V trimming: 5 bases; J trimming: 0 bases; junction bases outside the gene matches: 6. CDR3 length: 16 residues. Researchers ran the PCR with 60 Vbeta and 13 Jbeta primers. Libraries were prepared by immunoSEQ multiplex PCR; TCRdb keeps only in-frame clonotypes and omits some of them. The table shows 70,000 to 95,000 clones, with about 80% occurring only once. Study outcomes and limitations: A later analysis linked around 15,000 TCR beta sequences to HLA alleles at 0.05 false discovery rate. Most subjects had HLA-A and HLA-B alleles reportedly predicted accurately by TCR beta sequences. There were some public TCRs occurring in many donors, but most TCR sequences were rare.

The TCR comes from a man over 45 in good health and CMV-seronegative. Sequenced input: PBMCs. V gene TRBV5-8 combines with J gene TRBJ1-3; TRBD1 matches at 9 bases. CDR3 sequence (DNA): TGTGCCAGCAGTGAGCGACAGGGGGTCTCTGGAAACACCATATATTTT. Encoded protein: CASSERQGVSGNTIYF. Full variable domain (outside the CDR3, taken from reference TRBV5-8 and TRBJ1-3): EAGVTQSPTHLIKTRGQQATLRCSPISGHTSVYWYQQALGLGLQFLLWYDEGEERNRGNFPPRFSGRQFPNYSSELNVNALELEDSALYLCASSERQGVSGNTIYFGEGSWLTVV.